Listed here are 14 T cell receptor beta chains from one sample, sequenced in a study of T cell changes during pregnancy in multiple sclerosis. Some clones are missing from TCRdb's copy, which holds only in-frame ones; the method was immunoSEQ multiplex PCR. The data hold 25,000 to 35,000 clones, with over 80% observed a single time. Sequenced here: CD8+ T cells from peripheral blood mononuclear cells, sampled before pregnancy. The source of these receptors is a female donor with multiple sclerosis, enrolled in a pregnancy study.

The chain links TRBV7-6 to TRBJ2-1; 7 positions agree with TRBD2. The CDR3 totals 15 residues. Trimming cost V 5 bases and J 3 bases; bases outside gene matches: 7. CDR1 and CDR2 (germline): SGHVS, FNYEAQ. CDR3 in amino acids: CASSTVAGYYNEQFF. CDR3 DNA: TGTGCCAGCAGCACCGTAGCGGGCTACTACAATGAGCAGTTCTTC. The full variable domain, completed using reference TRBV7-6 and TRBJ2-1, is GAGVSQSPRYKVTKRGQDVALRCDPISGHVSLYWYRQALGQGPEFLTYFNYEAQQDKSGLPNDRFSAERPEGSISTLTIQRTEQRDSAMYRCASSTVAGYYNEQFFGPGTRLTVL.

This rearrangement joins TRBV28 to TRBJ1-5; D unclear. V was trimmed by 5 bases and J by 0 bases, leaving 8 bases between them. CDR3 length: 14 residues. Germline loops: CDR1 MDHEN, CDR2 SYDVKM. This CDR3 is CASSLTASNQPQHF. The CDR3 bases are TGTGCCAGCAGTCTTACAGCTAGCAATCAGCCCCAGCATTTT.

The V and J genes are TRBV27 and TRBJ2-7; no reliable D call. This CDR3 is 13 amino acids long. CDR1 is MNHEY and CDR2 is SMNVEV in the germline V gene (reference sequence). Between the trimmed V and J ends, which lost 2 bases and 0 bases, there was a span of 5 bases. The CDR3, as DNA: TGTGCCAGCAGTTTAAGCATCTCCTACGAGCAGTACTTC. Amino acid sequence: CASSLSISYEQYF.

The chain recombines TRBV4-3 with TRBJ2-1; 12 bases are a match to TRBD2. The germline CDR1 and CDR2 sequences are LGHNA and YSLEER. This CDR3 spans 17 amino acids. V dropped 0 bases and J dropped 6; count of bases not matched to a gene: 6. In DNA, the CDR3 is TGCGCCAGCAGCCAAGATACTAGCGGGGGGTATTTCAATGAGCAGTTCTTC. It codes for CASSQDTSGGYFNEQFF.

The genes are TRBV9 and TRBJ2-2, with D possibly matching TRBD1 (6 bases). Trimming left V 0 bases short and J 4 bases short, with 13 bases between. This CDR3 has 16 amino acids. The germline V gene has CDR1 SGDLS and CDR2 YYNGEE. CDR3 nucleotide sequence: TGTGCCAGCAGCGTAGAGGCAGGGGTGGTCACCGGGGAGCTGTTTTTT. Its protein is CASSVEAGVVTGELFF.

This chain links TRBV14 with TRBJ2-2, with 8 bases aligning to TRBD1. There are 15 residues in the CDR3. V lost 1 base and J lost 8; bases outside the gene matches: 6. CDR1 and CDR2 (germline): SGHDN, FVKESK. The DNA of the CDR3 is TGTGCCAGCAGCCAAGTATCCAGGGGGCTAGGGGAGCTGTTTTTT. It is translated as CASSQVSRGLGELFF.

This clone was seen only a few times. This chain connects TRBV19 to TRBJ1-1; D is undetermined. CDR3 length: 14 amino acids. Trimming took off 1 base at V and 8 bases at J, with 14 bases between the two ends. The germline V gene has CDR1 LNHDA and CDR2 SQIVND (reference sequence). The CDR3 nucleotides read TGTGCCAGTAGTATAGCTGGCGGCGATTCGGAAGCTTTCTTT. It specifies CASSIAGGDSEAFF.

The chain carries TRBV19 and TRBJ2-3; 11 nucleotides line up with TRBD1. Trimming at V came to 5 bases and at J to 4 bases, leaving 5 bases not matched to a gene. Per germline, CDR1 LNHDA and CDR2 SQIVND (reference sequence). CDR3 length: 15 amino acids. CDR3 residues: CASSQDRGLPDTQYF. CDR3 coding DNA: TGTGCCAGTAGTCAGGACAGGGGGCTCCCAGATACGCAGTATTTT.

This chain connects TRBV4-2 to TRBJ2-7; unclear D gene. The CDR3 is made up of 13 amino acids. Germline V gene data show CDR1 as LGHNA and CDR2 as YNFKEQ. Between the trimmed V and J ends, which lost 1 base and 2 bases, there was a span of 6 bases. CDR3 nucleotide sequence: TGTGCCAGCAGCCAAGGAAGCGCCTACGAGCAGTACTTC. Residues: CASSQGSAYEQYF.

The chain employs TRBV4-3 and TRBJ1-1, with D unresolved. V lost 3 bases, J lost 4 bases, and 9 bases lay in between. This CDR3 spans 13 amino acids. The germline gives CDR1 LGHNA, CDR2 YSLEER. In DNA form, the CDR3 reads TGCGCCAGCAGCCAGTGGAGGGTCACTGAAGCTTTCTTT. This translates into CASSQWRVTEAFF.

V and J are TRBV6-6 and TRBJ1-4; D is unclear. Deletions cut 6 bases from V and 13 bases from J, with 12 bases between. The CDR3 is 11 amino acids. Per germline, CDR1 MNHNY and CDR2 SVGAGI (reference sequence). This chain's CDR3 is CASRSLESLFF. For the CDR3, the DNA is TGTGCCAGCAGGTCCCTAGAATCACTGTTTTTT.

The V gene is TRBV27, the J gene TRBJ2-3; 8 nucleotides agree with TRBD1. Germline trimming cut 5 bases from V and 5 bases from J; bases unmatched to any gene: 9. The CDR3 consists of 15 residues. Germline assignment: CDR1 MNHEY and CDR2 SMNVEV (reference sequence). This chain's CDR3 is CASSAWTGSQDTQYF. CDR3 DNA sequence: TGTGCCAGCAGTGCCTGGACAGGGAGCCAAGATACGCAGTATTTT.

The V call is TRBV2, the J call TRBJ2-7; 7 bases align to TRBD1. The CDR3 runs to 13 residues. Losses at the gene ends were 5 bases for V and 4 bases for J; bases not matched to a gene: 5. Per germline, CDR1 SNHLY and CDR2 FYNNEI. CDR3 sequence (DNA): TGTGCCAGCAGTCGGGACAGCTCTTACGAGCAGTACTTC. This translates into CASSRDSSYEQYF.

About this clone: A read error may account for a junction end that differs from germline. The J gene is TRBJ2-5, the V gene TRBV7-7; D call uncertain. CDR1 is SSHAT, CDR2 FNYEAQ, per germline (reference sequence). The CDR3 is 13 amino acids. Written as DNA, the CDR3 is TGTGCTAGCAGCTGGGCAGTCCAAGAGACCCAGTACTTC. Encoded protein: CASSWAVQETQYF.